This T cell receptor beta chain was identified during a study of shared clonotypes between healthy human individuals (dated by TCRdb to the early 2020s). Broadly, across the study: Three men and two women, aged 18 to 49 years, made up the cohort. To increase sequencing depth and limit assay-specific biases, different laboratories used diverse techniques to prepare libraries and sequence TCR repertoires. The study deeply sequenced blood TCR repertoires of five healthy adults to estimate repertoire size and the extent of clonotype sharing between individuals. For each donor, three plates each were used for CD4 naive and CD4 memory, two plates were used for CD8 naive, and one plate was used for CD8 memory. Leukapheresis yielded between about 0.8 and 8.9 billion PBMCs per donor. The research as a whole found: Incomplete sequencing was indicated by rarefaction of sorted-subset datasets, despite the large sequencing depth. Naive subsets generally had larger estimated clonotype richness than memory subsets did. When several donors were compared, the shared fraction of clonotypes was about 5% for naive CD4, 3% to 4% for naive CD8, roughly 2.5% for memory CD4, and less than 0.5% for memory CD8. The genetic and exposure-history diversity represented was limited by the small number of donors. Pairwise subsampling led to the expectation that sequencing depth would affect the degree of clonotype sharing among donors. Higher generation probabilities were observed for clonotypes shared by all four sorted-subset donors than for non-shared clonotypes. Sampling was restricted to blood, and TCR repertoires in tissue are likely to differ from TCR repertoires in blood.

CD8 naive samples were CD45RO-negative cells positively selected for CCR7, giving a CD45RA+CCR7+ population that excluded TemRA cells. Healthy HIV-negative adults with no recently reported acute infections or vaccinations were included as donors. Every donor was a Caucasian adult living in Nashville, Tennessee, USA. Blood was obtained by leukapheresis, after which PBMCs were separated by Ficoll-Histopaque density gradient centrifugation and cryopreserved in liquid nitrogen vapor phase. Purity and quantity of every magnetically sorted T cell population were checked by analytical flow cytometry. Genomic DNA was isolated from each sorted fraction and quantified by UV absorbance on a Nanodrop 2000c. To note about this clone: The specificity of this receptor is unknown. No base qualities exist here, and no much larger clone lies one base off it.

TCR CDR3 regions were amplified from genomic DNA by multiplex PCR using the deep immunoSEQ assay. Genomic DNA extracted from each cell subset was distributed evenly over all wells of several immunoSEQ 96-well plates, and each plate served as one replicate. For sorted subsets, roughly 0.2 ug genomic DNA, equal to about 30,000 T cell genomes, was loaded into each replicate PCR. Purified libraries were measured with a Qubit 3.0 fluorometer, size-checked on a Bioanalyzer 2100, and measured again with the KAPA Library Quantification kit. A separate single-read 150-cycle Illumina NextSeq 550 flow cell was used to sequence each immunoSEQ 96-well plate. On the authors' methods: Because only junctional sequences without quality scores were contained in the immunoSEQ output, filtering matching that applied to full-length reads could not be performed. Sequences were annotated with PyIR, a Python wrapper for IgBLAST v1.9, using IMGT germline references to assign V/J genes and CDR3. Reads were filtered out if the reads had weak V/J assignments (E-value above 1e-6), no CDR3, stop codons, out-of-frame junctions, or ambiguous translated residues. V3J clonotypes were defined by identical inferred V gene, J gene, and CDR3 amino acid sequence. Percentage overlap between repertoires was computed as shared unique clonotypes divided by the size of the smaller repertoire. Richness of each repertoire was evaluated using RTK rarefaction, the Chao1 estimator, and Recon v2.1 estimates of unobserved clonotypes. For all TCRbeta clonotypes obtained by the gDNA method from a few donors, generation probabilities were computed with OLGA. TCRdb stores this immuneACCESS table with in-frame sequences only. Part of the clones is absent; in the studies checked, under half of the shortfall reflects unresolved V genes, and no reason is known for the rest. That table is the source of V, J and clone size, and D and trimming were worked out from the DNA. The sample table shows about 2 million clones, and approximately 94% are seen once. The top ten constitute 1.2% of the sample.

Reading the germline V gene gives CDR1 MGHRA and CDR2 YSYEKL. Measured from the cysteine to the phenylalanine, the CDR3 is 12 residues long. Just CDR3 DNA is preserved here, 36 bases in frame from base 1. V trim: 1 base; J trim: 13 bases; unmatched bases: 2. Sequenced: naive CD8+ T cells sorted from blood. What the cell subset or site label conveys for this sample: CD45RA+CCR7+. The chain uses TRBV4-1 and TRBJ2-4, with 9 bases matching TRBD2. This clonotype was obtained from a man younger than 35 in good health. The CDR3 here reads CASSQGLAGQYF. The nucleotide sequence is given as TGCGCCAGCAGCCAAGGCCTAGCGGGACAGTACTTC.